This entry is about one TCR beta chain. During active infection, Seattle patients enrolled and were then monitored through disease. Clones were read by immunoSEQ multiplex PCR, and TCRdb kept only the in-frame ones, dropping some. The sample records 250,000 to 400,000 clones, 90% being singletons. The sample originates from a study of blood T cell repertoires in COVID-19. Study details: The United States, Italy and Spain provided the acute and convalescent COVID-19 samples.

The material sequenced was peripheral blood. The sequence was obtained from a woman in her twenties or thirties with COVID-19, enrolled during active disease.

CDR3 nucleotide sequence: TGTGCCACCAGTGAAGACGGCGGGAGGGGGGACGAGCAGTTCTTC. Translating gives CATSEDGGRGDEQFF. The J gene is TRBJ2-1, the V gene TRBV24-1; the match to TRBD2 covers 9 bases. This CDR3 region has 15 residues. Trimming cost V 4 bases and J 10 bases; bases outside gene matches: 10. The germline gives CDR1 KGHDR, CDR2 SFDVKD.